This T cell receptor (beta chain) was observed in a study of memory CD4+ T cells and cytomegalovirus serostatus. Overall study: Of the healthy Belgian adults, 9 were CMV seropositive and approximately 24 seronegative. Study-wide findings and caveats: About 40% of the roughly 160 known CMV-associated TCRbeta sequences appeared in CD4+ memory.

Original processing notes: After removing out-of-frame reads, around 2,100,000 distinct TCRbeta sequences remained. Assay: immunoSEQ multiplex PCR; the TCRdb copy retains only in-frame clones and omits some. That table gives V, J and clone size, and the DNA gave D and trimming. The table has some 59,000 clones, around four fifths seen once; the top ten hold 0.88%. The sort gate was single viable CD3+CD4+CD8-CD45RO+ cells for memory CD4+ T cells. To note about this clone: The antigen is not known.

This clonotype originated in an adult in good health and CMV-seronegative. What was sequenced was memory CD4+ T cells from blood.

Here the CDR3 DNA reads TGCAGCGTTGAAGTGGGCGGGAATCAGCCCCAGCATTTT. It is translated as CSVEVGGNQPQHF. The chain couples TRBV29-1 to TRBJ1-5; D remains unclear. V lost 1 base and J lost 4, with 8 bases in between. Germline V CDR1 and CDR2: SQVTM, ANQGSEA. This CDR3 region has 13 residues.